This TCR beta chain was recovered during a study of regulatory T cells in long-lasting Graves disease. Time point denoted: newly diagnosed GD, antithyroid drugs for less than 3 months. Scientists built the TCR library using RNA that was extracted from PBMCs. The CDR3 contains 15 residues. Germline-derived CDR1 and CDR2 are LNHDA and SQIVND (reference sequence). After removal of 3 bases from V and 5 bases from J, the junction contained 5 bases not matched to a gene. Ten or more counts support this clonotype. Its antigen is as yet unknown. According to the study, TCR beta libraries were built with iRepertoire HTBI primers and CDR3-region Arm-PCR. In TCRdb, the multiplex PCR reads were re-called with MiXCR into one record per CDR3 protein. The table shows some 560,000 distinct CDR3 sequences, with roughly a sixth occurring only once. Whole-study findings and limits: Persistent disease was associated with favored TRBV28 usage and with favored use of TRBJ1-2 and TRBJ2-5.

Separately, the same data were catalogued under a study of T cells in Graves' hyperthyroidism and ophthalmopathy.

Here the sequenced sample was peripheral blood mononuclear cells (PBMCs), taken at new diagnosis, from a patient treated with antithyroid drugs. The rearrangement uses TRBV19 and TRBJ2-1; 9 positions agree with TRBD2. The sequence came from a woman aged 35-60 years with Graves disease. The CDR3 here is CASSISGGPHNEQFF. DNA for the CDR3: TGTGCCAGTAGTATCAGCGGGGGGCCTCACAATGAGCAGTTCTTC.